The source of this TCR beta chain is a study of cytomegalovirus exposure and HLA in healthy donors (dated by TCRdb to 2017 to 2019). For the study in its entirety: According to an earlier analysis of several hundred of the donors, about 179 million T cells yielded over 100 million unique TCR beta sequences and about 300 Gb of sequence data. In addition to the first cohort of 666 subjects, a separate validation cohort of approximately 110 different subjects was used. Using immunosequencing, the study profiled T cell repertoires from about 610 subjects and related those repertoires to cytomegalovirus serostatus. Roughly five DR-DQ haplotypes were handled as single units for association and clustering because linkage in the cohort was strong. Among the roughly 390 genotyped donors, more than 70% belonged to the genetic ancestry cluster associated with self-reported Caucasian donors. A later analysis re-analyzed previously published TCR beta repertoires from roughly 600 donors and added high-resolution HLA genotyping to study TCR occurrence patterns. Roughly 300 gigabases of sequencing data and 70 million to 95 million unique TCR sequences made up an early release that covered roughly 670 HLA-typed donors. Typing coverage differed by locus: A, B, C, DRB1 and DQB1 were typed in roughly 620-640 donors, DQA1 in about 550, DPA1 in approximately 600, and DPB1 in 472. Every discovery cohort repertoire had been produced on one sequencing platform. In the later analysis, no new phenotypic data were used to find candidate immune exposures; instead, reliance was placed on TCR beta sequences and their occurrence across donors. Across 300 to 400 genotyped donors of the cohort, an average of about 240,000 unique TCR beta nucleotide sequences per donor were sequenced, and roughly 17% of those sequences were non-productive. To predict cytomegalovirus infection status, the study combined high-throughput TCR immunosequencing, statistical association of individual TCRs with disease status, and machine learning. In an earlier analysis of a few hundred of the donors, high-throughput TCR beta sequencing was used to judge whether each TCR beta V gene segment behaved as functional or pseudogenic. Donor age, sex, ethnicity and CMV serostatus were compiled together with the repertoire data. The aim of the study was to test whether cataloging public T cell receptors could identify signatures of past pathogen exposure. Class I and class II HLA loci were covered by the typing at four-digit resolution. In a later genetic analysis, genome-wide SNP genotypes for about 55% of the roughly 700 donors were used, and that subset was treated as a discovery cohort. The investigation overall reported the following: Most TCR sequences were seen in very few donors, while some public TCRs were found in many individuals. A later analysis associated 15,000 to 20,000 TCR beta sequences with specific HLA alleles at a false discovery rate of 0.05. In a later genetic analysis, fewer N-insertions in productive TCRs were reported among donors in an Asian-associated ancestry cluster than the roughly 710-donor mean. The sequencing pipeline was judged likely to have produced a cluster of highly shared sequence variants as a technical artifact. The cohort was sequenced for TCR beta chains only, and without alpha or paired-chain data the features that could be detected were limited. Linkage disequilibrium might explain the correlated functional status among segregating V segments, but an unknown experimental factor could not be ruled out. It was suggested by the authors that the approach could potentially be generalized to other disease states and immunological phenotypes. A later analysis reported that several top co-occurrence clusters appeared linked to parvovirus B19, influenza, CMV and Epstein-Barr virus. In the study, around 150 TCR beta chains were listed as associated with cytomegalovirus. Broadly in line with IMGT annotations, most TCR beta V segments showed up in productive rearrangements about 87% or about 30% of the time in an earlier analysis of a few hundred of the donors. For the cohort, immune exposure information was limited to CMV serostatus. Cytomegalovirus status was reported to be diagnosed by the classifier with high specificity and sensitivity in both the original and validation cohorts. Roughly uniform sequencing depth across donors was assumed in presence/absence analyses, although this assumption may not hold. Some IMGT-functional V segments, including TRBV6-2 and TRBV6-3, could not be distinguished by the 87-base-pair reads and were therefore excluded. In a later genetic analysis, a missense DCLRE1C variant was associated with V-gene and J-gene trimming of TCR beta chains, and the association was replicated in an independent cohort. In a later analysis, HLA-associated TCR beta chains showed more clonal expansion and lower generation probabilities than non-associated chains that were equally common. Strong co-occurrence of HLA alleles, especially DR and DQ, made assigning TCR associations to individual alleles difficult. Because HLA typing was unavailable for some donors at each locus, only the typed subset was used in association tests. In vitro tests confirmed that a few of the cytomegalovirus-associated TCR beta chains recognize cytomegalovirus antigens. In a later analysis, TCR association rates were found to vary across HLA loci, with the most associated TCRs seen for DRB1 alleles and the fewest for HLA-C alleles. A further reported finding was that TCR beta sequences accurately predicted the HLA-A and HLA-B alleles for most subjects in the first cohort. Because counts were too low, about 15 rarely observed V segments, including chromosome 9 orphons, were left out of the earlier analysis of 587 of the donors. According to a later analysis, most CMV-associated TCR beta chains appeared to be HLA-restricted, and the HLA associations seemed to be driven largely by CMV exposure.

Receptor libraries were prepared by the immunoSEQ multiplex PCR assay. For the multiplex PCR, a mixture combining 60 forward primers for TCR Vbeta segments and 13 reverse primers for TCR Jbeta segments was used. A multiplex PCR assay on genomic DNA amplified the CDR3 region of rearranged TCR beta genes. The amplified TCR beta libraries were sequenced on the Illumina HiSeq System as 87-base-pair reads. On the authors' methods: A later analysis tallied roughly 80 million unique TCR beta chains across the 550 to 850 repertoires, and about 12 million of those chains were shared by two or more donors. To remove PCR and sequencing errors, raw reads were error-corrected and collapsed into unique sequences using a nearest-neighbor algorithm that merged closely related sequences. To assign V, D and J gene segments, CDR3 sequences were aligned to IMGT reference sequences. For a sequence to be retained, a match of at least six nucleotides was required to both a V gene segment and a J gene segment. A rearrangement was called productive if the CDR3 had no stop codons and remained in frame with V and J, and every other rearrangement was called non-productive. Following IMGT convention, CDR3 was defined as the stretch from the second conserved V-encoded cysteine up to the conserved J-encoded phenylalanine. The earlier analysis of around 640 of the donors excluded sequences that lacked an unambiguous match to a single V gene segment. In an earlier analysis of approximately 610 of the donors, V segments were called functional above 56.7% productive rearrangements and were called segregating when the between-donor standard deviation exceeded 5%. A statistical classification framework was built to diagnose cytomegalovirus status from the catalog of TCR beta chain sequences. A later analysis assigned V and J genes by comparing TCR nucleotide sequences with IMGT/GENE-DB human TR gene sequences. The TCRdist pipeline was used in a later analysis to assign CDR3 sequences and most-parsimonious VDJ recombination scenarios. In a later analysis, each TCR beta chain was defined by its CDR3 amino acid sequence together with its V-gene family, and reads without a unique V-gene family were excluded. To address suspected cross-contamination and a sequencing artifact, a later analysis removed 592 highly shared, low-generation-probability nucleotide sequences. A later analysis calculated a clonal expansion index for each public chain from normalized within-repertoire ranks of inferred template counts. In a later analysis, generation probabilities were computed with a VDJ recombination model fitted to out-of-frame rearrangements, and the resulting probabilities were checked against IGoR. Hypergeometric tests were used in a later analysis to score TCR-TCR, TCR-HLA and TCR-CMV co-occurrence, with a repertoire-size bias correction applied to the TCR pairs. A later analysis estimated false discovery rates by permuting HLA or CMV assignments 20 times. In a later analysis, co-occurring TCRs were grouped with DBSCAN, and TCRdist sequence similarity was added when clustering was performed within HLA-allele-positive subsets. Repertoires with fewer than 30,000 or more than 120,000 public chains were left out of co-occurrence clustering, as were roughly five repertoires with anomalous nucleotide sharing. What TCRdb holds here is the immuneACCESS table cut down to in-frame rearrangements. Part of the clones is not present; checked against another copy, under half of the missing clones reflect an unresolved V gene, and the others are unexplained. D and trimming come from the DNA, and the V and J calls and clone size come from that table. Across this sample there are roughly 48,000 clones, with approximately 78% seen only once. The ten largest make up less than 3.5% of the sample.

Taken from the germline V gene, the CDR1 and CDR2 loops are SGHRS and YFSETQ. Trimming at the junction amounts to 0 bases on V and 3 bases on J, and the germline ends lie 8 bases apart. Its CDR3 holds 14 amino acids, cysteine through phenylalanine. Of all the DNA, just the CDR3 is kept, 42 bases in frame from base 1. The cohort comprised several hundred healthy bone marrow donors. At the time of sampling, every cohort member was nominally healthy, though immune exposures that went unrecorded were likely present. The donor was CMV seronegative and was included in the group of hundreds of seronegative cohort members. A peripheral blood sample was collected from each donor, and TCR beta sequencing was performed on peripheral blood mononuclear cells. Genomic DNA was extracted from the blood cell samples with the Qiagen DNeasy Blood Extraction Kit. A word on this clone: What this receptor recognizes is not known. No per-base quality is available; no much larger clone lies one base away.

This receptor was taken from a woman aged 25-40 years in good health and CMV-seronegative. The sample consisted of PBMCs. The rearranged chain carries TRBV5-1 and TRBJ2-3; the D gene is perhaps TRBD2, on 7 matching bases. The CDR3 protein sequence reads: CASSLEGGTDTQYF. The sequence in DNA is TGCGCCAGCAGCTTGGAGGGGGGGACAGATACGCAGTATTTT.